Given below is one T cell receptor (beta chain) in context. The data derive from a study of shared T cell receptors in the human thymus. The germline gives CDR1 GTSNPN, CDR2 SVGIG (reference sequence). The V and J ends lost 0 bases and 0 bases respectively, with 17 bases between them. There are 18 residues in the CDR3. Profiling relied on immunoSEQ multiplex PCR, and the TCRdb table lists in-frame clones only, not all of them. This sample has hundreds of thousands of clones, with more than 75% found just once. The same data also contributed to another study, on human thymus T cells. That paper adds: Healthy Finnish infants having corrective surgery for congenital heart defects served as donors. Resections from corrective heart surgery supplied the thymus tissue. Across thymic and blood repertoires, the usage of V and J genes appeared to be biased. Related studies found that unrelated individuals share highly overlapping thymic repertoires.

This clonotype originated in a boy younger than two with a congenital heart defect. The V gene is TRBV30, the J gene TRBJ1-4; D not resolved. The sample comprised thymocytes. The CDR3 DNA is TGTGCCTGGAGTGTACTCAGAGGTGGATACGCAACTAATGAAAAACTGTTTTTT. Protein sequence: CAWSVLRGGYATNEKLFF.